This T cell receptor (beta chain) appears in the sequencing data of a study of CD8+CD57+ T cells in acquired aplastic anemia. Study at large: On average, sorted CD4+ and CD8+ cells gave 3.2 ug of DNA. Study-level results: Statistical testing detected no significant gap in CD8+ Simpson's diversity between patients and controls.

TCR beta VDJ and CDR3 profiles were obtained from a genomic DNA template. TCRdb itself ran the reads through MiXCR, one entry per CDR3 protein. The data contain about 200,000 distinct CDR3 sequences, approximately 65% of them singletons. Comments on this clonotype: The antigen is undetermined.

Flow cytometry had shown expanded CD8+CD57+ cells in the patients chosen for sequencing. Severe acquired aplastic anemia was diagnosed in all patients. Trimming left V 5 bases short and J 2 bases short, with 1 base between. Germline assignment: CDR1 SGHTS and CDR2 YDEGEE. This CDR3 region has 10 residues. The material sequenced was sorted CD4+, CD8+, or CD8+CD57+ T cells (not recorded which) from PBMCs. The chain couples TRBV5-8 to TRBJ2-5, with no clear D. The source is a human donor with aplastic anemia. This CDR3 is CASRQETQYF. The CDR3 DNA is TGTGCCAGCAGGCAAGAGACCCAGTACTTC.